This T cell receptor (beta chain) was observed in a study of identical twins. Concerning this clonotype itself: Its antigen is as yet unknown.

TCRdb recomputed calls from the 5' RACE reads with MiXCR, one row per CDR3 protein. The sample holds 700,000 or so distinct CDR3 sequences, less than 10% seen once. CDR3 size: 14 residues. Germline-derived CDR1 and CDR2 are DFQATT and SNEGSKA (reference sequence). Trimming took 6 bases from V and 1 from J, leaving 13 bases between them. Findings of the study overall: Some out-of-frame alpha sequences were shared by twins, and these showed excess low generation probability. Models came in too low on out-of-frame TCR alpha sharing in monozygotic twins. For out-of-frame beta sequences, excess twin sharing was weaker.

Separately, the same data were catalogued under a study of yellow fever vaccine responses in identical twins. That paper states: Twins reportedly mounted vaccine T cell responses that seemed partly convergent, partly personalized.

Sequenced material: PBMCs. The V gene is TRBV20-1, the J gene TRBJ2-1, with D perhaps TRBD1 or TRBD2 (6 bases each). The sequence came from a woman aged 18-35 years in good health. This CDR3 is CSAPGGGSYNEQFF. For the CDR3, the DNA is TGCAGTGCCCCAGGAGGGGGATCCTACAATGAGCAGTTCTTC.